This T cell receptor (beta chain) originates from a study of T cell responses to AZD1222 COVID-19 vaccine. Study observations and caveats: Clonal diversity was possibly underestimated, and the donors were mostly white British, with more females.

Investigators merged groups given second doses at roughly 4 or roughly 12 weeks. Only in-frame clones appear in the TCRdb table, and some are missing; sequencing was by immunoSEQ multiplex PCR. The sample holds about 170,000 clones, around 88% seen once. About this clone: What it recognizes is unknown.

The sequence was obtained from an adult who received the AZD1222 COVID-19 vaccine. Source: peripheral blood, taken 28 days after the second AZD1222 dose.

The CDR3 DNA is TGTGCCAGCAGTTACTCCCCCCGAAGGCGGGACACTGAAGCTTTCTTT. This sequence encodes CASSYSPRRRDTEAFF. The chain recombines TRBV6-5 with TRBJ1-1; D ambiguous. CDR3 length equals 16 residues. Trimming took off 0 bases at V and 3 bases at J, with 14 bases between the two ends. Looked up from germline, CDR1 is MNHEY and CDR2 is SVGAGI.